The following is a TCR beta chain sequence with its context. TCRdb's table, derived via immunoSEQ multiplex PCR, lists solely in-frame clones and lacks some. Among about 660,000 clones listed, 88% were seen once. Deletions cut 4 bases from V and 4 bases from J, with 19 bases between. Per the germline V gene, CDR1 is MNHEY and CDR2 is SVGAGI. This CDR3 is built from 16 residues. The data were obtained in a study of shared T cell receptors in the human thymus. This sample also appeared in a second study, on human thymus T cells. From that study: Corrective heart surgery yielded the resections from which the thymus tissue came. Thymic repertoires overlap heavily among unrelated individuals, related research has reported.

The chain links TRBV6-5 to TRBJ2-5; TRBD2 might be the D (5 bases). The origin of this receptor is a boy in the first two years of life with a congenital heart defect. Input material: thymocytes. The CDR3 protein is CASSSLDFTGTETQYF. CDR3 in DNA: TGTGCCAGCAGTTCCCTTGACTTCACGGGAACAGAGACCCAGTACTTC.